One T cell receptor beta chain is described in this entry. The sample is drawn from a study of T-cell memory formation after mild COVID-19. From the 5' RACE reads, TCRdb called clonotypes with MiXCR, one entry per CDR3 protein. The table has some 310,000 distinct CDR3 sequences, about 20% seen once. Trimming stripped 6 bases from V and 12 bases from J, with 12 bases between. The CDR3 spans 11 residues. Germline V gene data show CDR1 as MNHEY and CDR2 as SVGAGI. The rearrangement joins TRBV6-5 to TRBJ2-1, with D perhaps matching TRBD2 (7 bases). The sequence came from a man aged 18 to 29 who had mild COVID-19 (a few samples of this study predate the infection). Cell type and time point are not known. The sample comprised PBMCs or a T cell subset sorted from them (not recorded which). The CDR3 protein is CASSYGGRQFF. In DNA form, the CDR3 reads TGTGCCAGCAGCTACGGGGGGCGGCAGTTCTTC.